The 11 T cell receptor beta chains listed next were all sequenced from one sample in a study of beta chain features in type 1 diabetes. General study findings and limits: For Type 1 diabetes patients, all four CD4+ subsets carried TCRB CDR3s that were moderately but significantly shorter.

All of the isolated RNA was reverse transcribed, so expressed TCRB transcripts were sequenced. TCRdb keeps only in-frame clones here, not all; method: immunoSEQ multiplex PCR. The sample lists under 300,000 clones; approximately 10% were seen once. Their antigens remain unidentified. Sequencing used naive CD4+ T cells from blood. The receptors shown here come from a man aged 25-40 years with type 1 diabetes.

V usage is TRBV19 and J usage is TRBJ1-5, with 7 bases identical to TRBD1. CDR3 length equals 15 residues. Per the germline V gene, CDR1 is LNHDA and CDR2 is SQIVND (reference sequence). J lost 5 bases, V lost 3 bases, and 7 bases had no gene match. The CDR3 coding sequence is TGTGCCAGTAGTATGGGCGGCCAGGGGGATCAGCCCCAGCATTTT. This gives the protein CASSMGGQGDQPQHF.

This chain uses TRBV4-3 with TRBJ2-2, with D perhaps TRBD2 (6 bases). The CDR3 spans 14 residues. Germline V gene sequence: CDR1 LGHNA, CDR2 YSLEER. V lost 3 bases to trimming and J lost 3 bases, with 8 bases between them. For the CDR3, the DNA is TGCGCCAGCAGCCACAGCGGGTACACCGGGGAGCTGTTTTTT. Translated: CASSHSGYTGELFF.

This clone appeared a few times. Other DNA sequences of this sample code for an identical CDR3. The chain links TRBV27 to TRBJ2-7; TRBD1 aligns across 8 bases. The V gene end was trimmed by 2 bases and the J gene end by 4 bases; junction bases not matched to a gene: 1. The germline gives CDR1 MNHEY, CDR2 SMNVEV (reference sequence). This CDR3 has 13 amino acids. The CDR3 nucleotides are TGTGCCAGCAGTTTAGACAGGGGATACGAGCAGTACTTC. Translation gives CASSLDRGYEQYF.

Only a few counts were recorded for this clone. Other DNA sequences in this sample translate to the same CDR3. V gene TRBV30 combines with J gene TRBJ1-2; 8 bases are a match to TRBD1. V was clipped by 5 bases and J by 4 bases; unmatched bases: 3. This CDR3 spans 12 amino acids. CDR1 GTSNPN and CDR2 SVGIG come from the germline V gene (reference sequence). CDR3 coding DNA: TGTGCCTGGGGGACAGGCAGCTATGGCTACACCTTC. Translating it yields CAWGTGSYGYTF. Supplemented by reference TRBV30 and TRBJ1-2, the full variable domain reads SQTIHQWPATLVQPVGSPLSLECTVEGTSNPNLYWYRQAAGRGLQLLFYSVGIGQISSEVPQNLSASRPQDRQFILSSKKLLLSDSGFYLCAWGTGSYGYTFGSGTRLTVV.

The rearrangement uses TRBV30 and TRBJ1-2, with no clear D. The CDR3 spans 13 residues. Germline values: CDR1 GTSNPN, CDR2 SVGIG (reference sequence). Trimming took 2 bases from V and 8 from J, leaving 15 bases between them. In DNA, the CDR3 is TGTGCCTGGAGTCGAACGAGGCCCCGAGGCTACACCTTC. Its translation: CAWSRTRPRGYTF.

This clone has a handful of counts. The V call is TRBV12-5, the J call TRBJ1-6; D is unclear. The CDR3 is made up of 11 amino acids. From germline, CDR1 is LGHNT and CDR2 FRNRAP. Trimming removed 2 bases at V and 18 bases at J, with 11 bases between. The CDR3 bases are TGTGCTAGTGGTTTGTACACCCCCGACCACTTT. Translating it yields CASGLYTPDHF.

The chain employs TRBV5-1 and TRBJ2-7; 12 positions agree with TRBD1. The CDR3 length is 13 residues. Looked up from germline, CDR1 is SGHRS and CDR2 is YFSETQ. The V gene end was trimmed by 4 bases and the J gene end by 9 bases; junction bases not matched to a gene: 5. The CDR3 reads CASSIGTGGLQYF. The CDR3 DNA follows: TGCGCCAGCAGCATAGGGACAGGGGGCTTGCAGTACTTC.

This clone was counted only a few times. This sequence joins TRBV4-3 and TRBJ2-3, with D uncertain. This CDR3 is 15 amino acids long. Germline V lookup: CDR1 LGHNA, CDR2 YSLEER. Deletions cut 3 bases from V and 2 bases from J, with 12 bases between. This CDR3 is CASSHEDSNTDTQYF. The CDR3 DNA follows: TGCGCCAGCAGCCACGAGGATAGCAACACAGATACGCAGTATTTT.

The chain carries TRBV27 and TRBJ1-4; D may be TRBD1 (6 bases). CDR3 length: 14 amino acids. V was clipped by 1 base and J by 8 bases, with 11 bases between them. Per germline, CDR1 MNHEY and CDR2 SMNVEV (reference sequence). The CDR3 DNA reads TGTGCCAGCAGTTTATTAACAGGGAGAGAAAAACTGTTTTTT. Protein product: CASSLLTGREKLFF.

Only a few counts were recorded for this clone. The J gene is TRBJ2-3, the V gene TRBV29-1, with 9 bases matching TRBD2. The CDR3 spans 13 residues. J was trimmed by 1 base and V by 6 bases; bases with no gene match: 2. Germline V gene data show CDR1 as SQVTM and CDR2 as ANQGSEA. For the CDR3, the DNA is TGCAGCGTAGCGGGGGGCGGCACAGATACGCAGTATTTT. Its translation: CSVAGGGTDTQYF.

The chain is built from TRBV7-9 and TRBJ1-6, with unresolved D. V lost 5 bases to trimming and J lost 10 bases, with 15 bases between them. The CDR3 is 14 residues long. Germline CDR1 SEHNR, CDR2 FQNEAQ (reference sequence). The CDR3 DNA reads TGTGCCAGCAGCCTAGAGTGGGTGGGCTCACCCCTCCACTTT. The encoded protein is CASSLEWVGSPLHF.